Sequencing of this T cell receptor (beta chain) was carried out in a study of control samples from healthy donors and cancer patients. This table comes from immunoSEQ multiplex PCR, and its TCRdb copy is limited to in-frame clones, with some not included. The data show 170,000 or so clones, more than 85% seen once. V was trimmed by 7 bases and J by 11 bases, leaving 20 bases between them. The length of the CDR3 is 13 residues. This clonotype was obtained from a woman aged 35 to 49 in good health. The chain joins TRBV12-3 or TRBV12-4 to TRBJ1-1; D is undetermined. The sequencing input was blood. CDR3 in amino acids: CASTLTTEVSAFF. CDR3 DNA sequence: TGTGCCAGCACCCTGACAACGGAGGTCAGTGCTTTCTTT.